This T cell receptor beta chain was captured by sequencing in a study of OX40 agonist ivuxolimab in advanced cancers. If patients had autoimmune disease history or systemic immunosuppression, they were excluded. Produced via immunoSEQ multiplex PCR; TCRdb's table is partial and in-frame only. The table has 55,000 to 65,000 clones, 75% to 95% seen once; the top ten hold roughly 0.45%. The source was CD4+ or CD8+ T cells sorted from blood, collected in a trial of the OX40 agonist ivuxolimab. This receptor was taken from an adult with an advanced solid tumor such as melanoma, head and neck, liver or kidney cancer.

CDR3 loop: CATRRREGQPQHF. In DNA form, the CDR3 reads TGTGCCACGCGGCGCAGGGAGGGTCAGCCCCAGCATTTT. The chain links TRBV27 to TRBJ1-5; D is possibly TRBD1 (5 bases). The V end was cut by 10 bases, the J end by 6 bases, with 16 bases between. Germline assignment: CDR1 MNHEY and CDR2 SMNVEV (reference sequence). The CDR3 is 13 residues long.